The 2 T cell receptor beta chains in this list originate from one sample, sequenced in a study of response to subunit inactivated influenza vaccine. Using its own MiXCR run on the RT-PCR reads, TCRdb lists one record per CDR3 protein. The sample consists of about 520,000 distinct CDR3 sequences, 6% to 9% of them appearing once. Sequences were derived from PBMCs from blood, sampled roughly 24 months after vaccination. The receptors stem from a man between 50 and 70 years old who received an inactivated influenza vaccine.

This clonotype was counted a few times. V gene TRBV3-1 combines with J gene TRBJ1-1; D unclear. The V end lost 1 base, the J end lost 1 base, and 10 bases lay between the germline ends. The CDR3 loop spans 15 amino acids. Germline CDR1 and CDR2: LGHDT and YNNKEL (reference sequence). CDR3 sequence: CASSQGLGWNTEAFF. The CDR3, as DNA: TGTGCCAGCAGCCAAGGTTTGGGGTGGAACACTGAAGCTTTCTTT.

The chain combines TRBV7-9 with TRBJ2-5, with D perhaps matching TRBD1 (7 bases). Germline CDR1 is SEHNR and CDR2 is FQNEAQ (reference sequence). This CDR3 comprises 14 residues. The V end lost 4 bases, the J end lost 3 bases, and 12 bases lay between the germline ends. CDR3 DNA sequence: TGTGCCAGCAGCTCTGCCAGGGGGGAAGAGACCCAGTACTTC. Encoded protein: CASSSARGEETQYF.